These 28 T cell receptor beta chains were all obtained from the same sample, sequenced in a study of cytomegalovirus exposure and HLA in healthy donors. Primers included in the PCR were 60 Vbeta and 13 Jbeta primers. Clones were read by immunoSEQ multiplex PCR, and TCRdb kept only the in-frame ones, dropping some. Among 170,000 or so clones listed, approximately 80% were seen once. Material for sequencing was PBMCs. These receptors all come from a woman aged 50 to 60 in good health and CMV-seronegative.

The rearrangement uses TRBV9 and TRBJ1-1; no firm D call. Deletions cut 6 bases from V and 0 bases from J, with 21 bases between. The CDR3 consists of 17 residues. Germline lookup yields CDR1 SGDLS and CDR2 YYNGEE. The CDR3 DNA reads TGTGCCAGCACAAGGTCAGCGGCTTCGAGGGTGAACACTGAAGCTTTCTTT. This codes for CASTRSAASRVNTEAFF.

This clone appeared a single time. The chain is built from TRBV5-1 and TRBJ2-1; 10 positions match TRBD2. CDR3 length equals 15 residues. Trimming took 2 bases from V and 8 from J; bases not matched to a gene: 7. CDR1 and CDR2 (germline): SGHRS, YFSETQ. CDR3 sequence (DNA): TGCGCCAGCAGCTTTCTAGCGGGAGTGAGCGATGAGCAGTTCTTC. Translated, it gives CASSFLAGVSDEQFF.

The V gene is TRBV5-1, the J gene TRBJ2-7; 8 positions agree with TRBD1. V lost 3 bases and J lost 0; bases outside the gene matches: 5. The CDR3 has 15 amino acids. Germline CDR1 SGHRS, CDR2 YFSETQ. The DNA of the CDR3 is TGCGCCAGCAGCTCGGGACAGGAAATCTCCTACGAGCAGTACTTC. The encoded protein is CASSSGQEISYEQYF.

The count of this clone is one. J is TRBJ1-6 and V is TRBV25-1, with TRBD1 matching 7 bases. The length of the CDR3 is 15 residues. The J segment lost 8 bases and the V segment lost 3 bases, leaving 7 bases of the junction unmatched. The germline V gene encodes CDR1 MGHDK and CDR2 SYGVNS. The CDR3 DNA follows: TGTGCCAGCAGTGACAGACAGGGAGAATATTCACCCCTCCACTTT. Protein: CASSDRQGEYSPLHF.

The sample holds a few counts of this clone. The rearrangement uses TRBV4-3 and TRBJ2-1; TRBD2 agrees at 8 bases. This CDR3 has 16 amino acids. Unmatched junction bases numbered 7, after V lost 2 bases and J lost 4 bases. Germline V gene data show CDR1 as LGHNA and CDR2 as YSLEER. The CDR3 DNA reads TGCGCCAGCAGCCAAACGAGCGGGGGAGATTACAATGAGCAGTTCTTC. This encodes CASSQTSGGDYNEQFF.

This clone showed up just once. The chain is built from TRBV2 and TRBJ1-4; possibly TRBD1 for D (6 bases). This CDR3 has 15 residues. V was clipped by 7 bases and J by 8 bases, with 20 bases between them. CDR1 is SNHLY, CDR2 FYNNEI, per germline. The CDR3: CASIGRPGHGEKLFF. CDR3 nucleotide sequence: TGTGCCAGCATAGGTAGGCCGGGACATGGAGAAAAACTGTTTTTT.

This clone was observed a few times. The chain joins TRBV29-1 to TRBJ2-7; 7 bases align to TRBD2. Germline CDR1 SQVTM, CDR2 ANQGSEA. The CDR3 is 13 amino acids. V lost 5 bases, J lost 0 bases, and 4 bases stayed unmatched. Written as DNA, the CDR3 is TGCAGCGTTCGGCCTAGCGGCTCCTACGAGCAGTACTTC. Protein: CSVRPSGSYEQYF.

The gene calls are TRBV7-9 and TRBJ2-1; D remains ambiguous. The CDR3 loop spans 13 amino acids. V shed 1 base and J shed 4 bases, with 5 bases lying between them. The germline CDR1 and CDR2 sequences are SEHNR and FQNEAQ (reference sequence). The CDR3 DNA is TGTGCCAGCAGCTTAGTTGTATACAATGAGCAGTTCTTC. Its protein is CASSLVVYNEQFF.

This chain connects TRBV21-1 to TRBJ2-7; the table's TRBD2 call for D was not verified on the DNA. TRBV21-1 is designated a pseudogene. CDR3 length: 14 residues. CDR3 protein: CASRSSGGAYEQYF. For the CDR3, the DNA is TGTGCCAGCCGAAGCAGCGGGGGGGCCTACGAGCAGTACTTC.

V gene TRBV7-2 combines with J gene TRBJ2-1; D may be TRBD1 (7 bases). Per the germline V gene, CDR1 is SGHTA and CDR2 is FQGNSA. Trimming took 5 bases from V and 10 from J, leaving 18 bases between them. CDR3 length equals 14 residues. Here the CDR3 reads CASSQEGALREQFF. The CDR3 nucleotides are TGTGCCAGCAGCCAGGAGGGGGCTTTACGGGAGCAGTTCTTC.

V is TRBV29-1 and J is TRBJ1-1; D is uncertain. The germline gives CDR1 SQVTM, CDR2 ANQGSEA. The CDR3 runs 13 residues. The germline V and J ends were trimmed by 5 bases and 1 base, with 11 bases remaining between them. CDR3 residues: CSVRQVPNTEAFF. The CDR3, as DNA: TGCAGCGTTAGGCAGGTCCCGAACACTGAAGCTTTCTTT.

This sequence joins TRBV6-5 and TRBJ2-7, with TRBD2 as a possible D gene (6 bases). The CDR3 spans 14 residues. The V end lost 8 bases, the J end lost 4 bases, and 18 bases lay between the germline ends. Germline-derived CDR1 and CDR2 are MNHEY and SVGAGI. The DNA for the CDR3 is TGTGCCAGCTCTCGAGGGACTCGAAGATACGAGCAGTACTTC. It is translated as CASSRGTRRYEQYF.

V is TRBV19 and J is TRBJ2-1, with 10 bases matching TRBD2. The CDR3 has 16 amino acids. Germline-derived CDR1 and CDR2 are LNHDA and SQIVND (reference sequence). V was pared by 4 bases and J by 5 bases, with 8 bases of the junction left unmatched. DNA of the CDR3: TGTGCCAGTAGTAGGGGGAGCGGGAGGGGCCACAATGAGCAGTTCTTC. Translated, it gives CASSRGSGRGHNEQFF.

V and J are TRBV19 and TRBJ2-7; the D gene is possibly TRBD2 (6 bases). Looked up from germline, CDR1 is LNHDA and CDR2 is SQIVND (reference sequence). The CDR3 spans 14 residues. Between the trimmed V and J ends, which lost 5 bases and 5 bases, there was a span of 16 bases. The CDR3 sequence: CASSDGGVGDEQYF. The CDR3 DNA follows: TGTGCCAGTAGTGACGGGGGAGTAGGGGACGAGCAGTACTTC.

V gene TRBV25-1 combines with J gene TRBJ2-1, with a weak D call TRBD1 (5 bases). The V gene lost 7 bases and the J gene lost 3 bases, with 16 bases spanning the gap. Per germline, CDR1 MGHDK and CDR2 SYGVNS. CDR3 size: 15 residues. CDR3 in DNA: TGTGCCAGCACCTACGGGCAGGGTTACTACAATGAGCAGTTCTTC. It is translated as CASTYGQGYYNEQFF.

This chain links TRBV11-2 with TRBJ2-7; 10 bases are a match to TRBD1. The CDR3 runs to 13 residues. J was trimmed by 6 bases and V by 5 bases; bases with no gene match: 4. From germline, CDR1 is SGHAT and CDR2 FQNNGV. This CDR3 is CASSPDRGFEQYF. The CDR3 coding sequence is TGTGCCAGCAGCCCGGACAGGGGGTTCGAGCAGTACTTC.

This rearrangement joins TRBV11-1 to TRBJ2-2; 9 bases match TRBD2. V lost 8 bases, J lost 6 bases, and 7 bases stayed unmatched. The CDR3 is 14 amino acids. Germline V lookup: CDR1 SGHAT, CDR2 FQDESV (reference sequence). The CDR3 loop is CASRSGRSAGELFF. The CDR3 DNA is TGTGCCAGCCGAAGCGGGAGGTCGGCCGGGGAGCTGTTTTTT.

This chain joins TRBV5-1 and TRBJ1-5, with D unresolved. The V gene's germline CDR1 is SGHRS and CDR2 YFSETQ. Trimming pared 0 bases from V and 4 bases from J, leaving 5 bases between. This CDR3 spans 13 amino acids. For the CDR3, the DNA is TGCGCCAGCAGCTTGGCAGTTAATCAGCCCCAGCATTTT. Protein sequence: CASSLAVNQPQHF. The full variable domain, in which reference TRBV5-1 and TRBJ1-5 provide the parts outside the CDR3, is KAGVTQTPRYLIKTRGQQVTLSCSPISGHRSVSWYQQTPGQGLQFLFEYFSETQRNKGNFPGRFSGRQFSNSRSEMNVSTLELGDSALYLCASSLAVNQPQHFGDGTRLSIL.

This CDR3 is CADRGLAYEQYF. In DNA, the CDR3 is TGTGCGGACAGGGGGCTCGCCTACGAGCAGTACTTC. The V and J genes are TRBV11-2 and TRBJ2-7; 11 bases fit TRBD1. Germline lookup yields CDR1 SGHAT and CDR2 FQNNGV. CDR3 length: 12 amino acids.

About this clone: This CDR3 is also generated by other DNA sequences in the sample. The CDR3 is CASSLATGQETQYF. CDR3 in DNA: TGCGCCAGCAGCTTGGCGACAGGACAAGAGACCCAGTACTTC. J is TRBJ2-5 and V is TRBV5-1, with TRBD1 as a possible D gene (6 bases). Germline lookup yields CDR1 SGHRS and CDR2 YFSETQ. This CDR3 region has 14 residues. Trimming stripped 0 bases from V and 2 bases from J, with 8 bases between.

The J gene is TRBJ1-2, the V gene TRBV11-1; D is possibly TRBD1 (5 bases). The CDR3 has 15 amino acids. The V end was cut by 5 bases, the J end by 5 bases, with 18 bases between. Germline loops: CDR1 SGHAT, CDR2 FQDESV (reference sequence). The DNA of the CDR3 is TGTGCCAGCAGCCCCGGGGGTCAAGGGATATATGGCTACACCTTC. Amino acids: CASSPGGQGIYGYTF.

CDR3 in DNA: TGCAGCGCCGGACGGGGAATAAATCAGCCCCAGCATTTT. Amino acid sequence: CSAGRGINQPQHF. The chain recombines TRBV29-1 with TRBJ1-5, with D unresolved. The V gene lost 7 bases and the J gene lost 4 bases, with 14 bases spanning the gap. This CDR3 is built from 13 residues. CDR1 and CDR2 from the germline V gene are SQVTM and ANQGSEA.

The rearrangement uses TRBV6-5 and TRBJ1-5; D remains unclear. The CDR3 totals 12 residues. CDR1 MNHEY and CDR2 SVGAGI come from the germline V gene. Trimming removed 8 bases at V and 5 bases at J, with 10 bases between. Here the CDR3 reads CASGSDYQPQHF. The CDR3 DNA sequence: TGTGCCAGCGGTTCAGATTATCAGCCCCAGCATTTT.

This CDR3 reads CATSRGKGQDYQPQHF. In DNA form, the CDR3 reads TGTGCCACCAGCAGAGGTAAGGGACAGGATTATCAGCCCCAGCATTTT. The chain employs TRBV15 and TRBJ1-5; 8 positions agree with TRBD1. Trimming took 1 base from V and 5 from J; bases not matched to a gene: 7. The length of the CDR3 is 16 residues. In germline, CDR1 is LNHNV, CDR2 YYDKDF (reference sequence).

The rearrangement joins TRBV19 to TRBJ2-1; 9 nucleotides match TRBD1. Trimming took 10 bases from V and 0 from J; bases not matched to a gene: 7. Germline V gene lookup returns CDR1 LNHDA and CDR2 SQIVND (reference sequence). This CDR3 is 15 amino acids long. Here the CDR3 DNA reads TGTGCCACTGGACAGGGGCAAAGCTCCTACAATGAGCAGTTCTTC. This gives the protein CATGQGQSSYNEQFF.

This chain uses TRBV4-1 with TRBJ1-2; TRBD1 matches 7 bases. CDR1 MGHRA and CDR2 YSYEKL come from the germline V gene. V trimming: 0 bases; J trimming: 7 bases; junction bases outside the gene matches: 8. This CDR3 is built from 15 residues. CDR3 region: CASSQDYTGAGGYTF. The CDR3 DNA is TGCGCCAGCAGCCAAGATTATACAGGGGCGGGTGGCTACACCTTC.

This clone was detected once. The chain employs TRBV5-4 and TRBJ1-6; weak D call: TRBD1 (5 bases). Germline CDR1 reads SGHNT; CDR2 reads YYREEE (reference sequence). The CDR3 runs to 14 residues. With 3 bases removed from V and 10 bases from J, the gap between germline ends came to 14 bases. The CDR3 reads CASSSSGPGSPLHF. The CDR3 DNA reads TGTGCCAGCAGCTCCTCAGGGCCAGGGTCACCCCTCCACTTT.

V gene TRBV16 combines with J gene TRBJ2-7; D might be TRBD2 (5 bases). There are 17 residues in the CDR3. The germline gives CDR1 KGHSY, CDR2 FQNENV. Trimming left V 2 bases short and J 0 bases short, with 17 bases between. Here the CDR3 DNA reads TGTGCCAGCAGCCAAAGCCCCGGGATATTAAGCTCCTACGAGCAGTACTTC. It specifies CASSQSPGILSSYEQYF. The entire variable domain, with the rest obtained from reference TRBV16 and TRBJ2-7, is as follows: GEEVAQTPKHLVRGEGQKAKLYCAPIKGHSYVFWYQQVLKNEFKFLISFQNENVFDETGMPKERFSAKCLPNSPCSLEIQATKLEDSAVYFCASSQSPGILSSYEQYFGPGTRLTVT.